Listed here are 13 T cell receptor beta chains from one sample, sequenced in a study of blood T cell repertoires in COVID-19. Clones were sequenced by immunoSEQ multiplex PCR, and TCRdb holds only the in-frame ones, with some missing. The repertoire holds 50,000 to 65,000 clones, with approximately 90% as singletons. The sequenced sample consisted of peripheral blood. These TCRs come from a woman older than 75 with COVID-19, enrolled during active disease.

The chain combines TRBV5-1 with TRBJ2-3, with D tentatively TRBD2 (6 bases). The CDR3 length is 15 residues. Trimming pared 6 bases from V and 2 bases from J, leaving 16 bases between. Looked up from germline, CDR1 is SGHRS and CDR2 is YFSETQ. CDR3 DNA: TGCGCCAGCACTCGTCTGGCTAGCGACACAGATACGCAGTATTTT. Amino acid sequence: CASTRLASDTDTQYF.

The CDR3 nucleotides are TGTGCCAGCAGCTTGAAAGGGAGTAGGGCTAGCAATCAGCCCCAGCATTTT. This translates into CASSLKGSRASNQPQHF. This chain links TRBV5-8 with TRBJ1-5; no clear D gene. V was trimmed by 1 base and J by 0 bases, leaving 14 bases between them. CDR3 length: 17 residues. The germline V gene has CDR1 SGHTS and CDR2 YDEGEE.

The chain carries TRBV3-1 (or the pseudogene TRBV3-2) and TRBJ2-1; 7 bases are a match to TRBD1. Germline CDR1 is LGHDT and CDR2 is YNNKEL (reference sequence). This CDR3 is 16 amino acids long. Losses at the gene ends were 4 bases for V and 5 bases for J; bases not matched to a gene: 11. CDR3 loop: CASSRGRQGLHNEQFF. In nucleotides, the CDR3 is TGTGCCAGCAGCCGAGGACGACAGGGCCTTCACAATGAGCAGTTCTTC.

The V call is TRBV4-1, the J call TRBJ2-2; tentative D call: TRBD1 (6 bases). This CDR3 region has 15 residues. In germline, CDR1 is MGHRA, CDR2 YSYEKL. The V end was cut by 7 bases, the J end by 1 base, with 13 bases between. This CDR3 is CASTLQTGNTGELFF. CDR3 DNA: TGCGCCAGCACCCTCCAGACAGGGAACACCGGGGAGCTGTTTTTT.

The V call is TRBV6-5, the J call TRBJ1-1; D is uncertain. The germline V gene has CDR1 MNHEY and CDR2 SVGAGI. V was shortened by 10 bases and J by 1 base, with 16 bases between the two germline ends. The CDR3 covers 14 residues. CDR3 DNA: TGTGCCACCAAGGAGGGCACCTCGAACACTGAAGCTTTCTTT. Its translation is CATKEGTSNTEAFF.

This rearrangement joins TRBV30 to TRBJ1-2; D is ambiguous. The CDR3 runs to 10 residues. Deletions cut 1 base from V and 8 bases from J, with 5 bases between. CDR1 is GTSNPN and CDR2 is SVGIG in the germline V gene (reference sequence). Here the CDR3 reads CAWSASGYTF. CDR3 DNA: TGTGCCTGGAGTGCAAGCGGCTACACCTTC.

This clone was observed once. The chain recombines TRBV5-4 with TRBJ2-1; 7 bases are shared with TRBD1. V trimming: 3 bases; J trimming: 6 bases; junction bases outside the gene matches: 6. The CDR3 is made up of 14 amino acids. Germline V gives CDR1 SGHNT, CDR2 YYREEE (reference sequence). CDR3 in amino acids: CASSSRQGGNEQFF. CDR3 nucleotide sequence: TGTGCCAGCAGCTCCAGACAGGGCGGCAATGAGCAGTTCTTC.

The rearrangement joins TRBV28 to TRBJ1-1; 7 bases line up with TRBD1. Per the germline V gene, CDR1 is MDHEN and CDR2 is SYDVKM. This CDR3 region has 14 residues. Losses at the gene ends were 8 bases for V and 1 base for J; bases not matched to a gene: 7. CDR3 sequence (DNA): TGTGCCAGCGGGAGACAGGGTTGGAACACTGAAGCTTTCTTT. Its protein product is CASGRQGWNTEAFF.

This sequence joins TRBV5-1 and TRBJ2-6; D uncertain. CDR1 and CDR2 (germline): SGHRS, YFSETQ. There are 15 residues in the CDR3. V lost 0 bases, J lost 0 bases, and 4 bases lay in between. The CDR3 reads CASSLAGSGANVLTF. The CDR3, as DNA: TGCGCCAGCAGCTTGGCCGGCTCTGGGGCCAACGTCCTGACTTTC.

The chain uses TRBV7-3 and TRBJ2-3; D is ambiguous. Between the trimmed V and J ends, which lost 2 bases and 1 base, there was a span of 7 bases. CDR3 length: 14 amino acids. Germline-derived CDR1 and CDR2 are SGHTA and FQGTGA. CDR3 residues: CASSLGGRTDTQYF. As DNA, the CDR3 is TGTGCCAGCAGCTTAGGCGGCCGCACAGATACGCAGTATTTT. Supplemented by reference TRBV7-3 and TRBJ2-3, the full variable domain reads GAGVSQTPSNKVTEKGKYVELRCDPISGHTALYWYRQSLGQGPEFLIYFQGTGAADDSGLPNDRFFAVRPEGSVSTLKIQRTERGDSAVYLCASSLGGRTDTQYFGPGTRLTVL.

CDR3 in amino acids: CSASSAGTGHGNTIYF. Written as DNA, the CDR3 is TGCAGTGCTAGTTCTGCCGGGACAGGGCATGGAAACACCATATATTTT. The J gene is TRBJ1-3, the V gene TRBV20-1; 9 bases map to TRBD1. The CDR3 runs 16 residues. The V gene's germline CDR1 is DFQATT and CDR2 SNEGSKA (reference sequence). V was clipped by 3 bases and J by 3 bases; unmatched bases: 9.

The chain carries TRBV10-3 and TRBJ1-1; D not resolved. CDR3 length: 16 residues. Trimming took off 0 bases at V and 8 bases at J, with 19 bases between the two ends. From germline, CDR1 is ENHRY and CDR2 SYGVKD. CDR3 bases: TGTGCCATCAGTGAGTCCTCGCGGGGAAGTGGGCCCGAAGCTTTCTTT. It translates to CAISESSRGSGPEAFF.

This clone occurred a few times. The V call is TRBV6-6, the J call TRBJ1-1, with 11 bases fitting TRBD1. This CDR3 has 12 amino acids. J was trimmed by 3 bases and V by 11 bases; bases with no gene match: 2. Germline V gives CDR1 MNHNY, CDR2 SVGAGI (reference sequence). The CDR3 protein is CAGTGGYTEAFF. The CDR3 DNA reads TGTGCCGGGACAGGGGGTTACACTGAAGCTTTCTTT.